This paragraph covers one T cell receptor beta chain sequence. This receptor's antigen is unknown. Nothing much larger sits one base from this clone, and base qualities are not available. For CDR1 and CDR2, the germline V gene lists SGHRS and YFSETQ. The CDR3 contains 16 residues, cysteine and phenylalanine counted. Just the 48-base CDR3 DNA is kept, in frame starting at base 1. Compared with germline, V lacks 4 bases and J lacks 5 bases; bases without a gene match: 9. The sample originates from a study of identical twins (dated by TCRdb to about 2016). Regarding the research as a whole: The study deep-sequenced TCR alpha and beta repertoires from monozygotic twins, unrelated adults of various ages and cord blood to test whether fetal clonotypes persist. To rule out contamination, the twin experiments were replicated at different times with different library preparation protocols.

The library was prepared using 5' RACE. TCRdb shows the sequencer as Illumina HiSeq 2000. A universal primer binding site was added through template switching, and the final cDNA carried a unique molecular identifier so that TCR cDNA molecules could be counted accurately. First-strand cDNA for TCR alpha and beta chains was synthesized from specific primers in the conserved constant-segment region. Each cDNA library was double barcoded, with a SMART-Mk sample barcode plus Illumina barcodes, to control for contamination. TruSeq adapter sequences and Illumina sample barcodes were added in two successive PCR steps. TCR alpha and beta cDNA libraries were sequenced on the Illumina HiSeq platform with custom primers. The study's own analysis went as follows. MiGEC was used to process raw reads and extract unique molecular identifiers, and MiXCR was used to find CDR3 positions. Recombination models were inferred per individual with the repgenHMM and IGoR tools using an EM algorithm. Shared clonotype analysis was performed with the tcR package in R, normalizing sharing by the product of cloneset sizes. To study raw recombination without the effects of thymic and clonal selection, out-of-frame nonproductive sequences were analyzed. TCRdb reprocessing: public reads trimmed at Q25 with fastp, clones called with MiXCR, in-frame beta chains kept. Duplicate CDR3 protein sequences are folded into a single record with the most common DNA and genes. The V and J calls were not made by the authors but by TCRdb's processing. The sample includes roughly 630,000 distinct CDR3 sequences, with roughly 7.1% observed a single time. 1.6% of the sample goes to the ten largest clones.

General conclusions and limits of the study: Invariant T cells such as MAIT and iNKT could partly confound zero-insertion analyses, though diverse VJ usage argued against this for most clonotypes. Out-of-frame TCR alpha sequences shared between twins showed an excess of low generation-probability sequences compared with coincidental sharing between unrelated individuals. Abundant cord blood beta clonotypes carried fewer insertions; young adult naive repertoires showed a weaker similar trend, while memory repertoires showed none. Out-of-frame TCR alpha sharing in monozygotic twins was systematically underestimated by recombination models, whereas sharing between unrelated individuals was in agreement with the recombination models. In beta out-of-frame sequences, excess twin sharing was weaker, because having fewer shared sequences lowered the signal-to-noise ratio. Conclusions relied on cross-sectional statistical analysis, since the same donors could not be followed over many years.

Every donor was a healthy Caucasian. Three pairs of female monozygotic twins, all aged about 18 to 30 years, were included in the twin cohort. The RNA used for TCR libraries was isolated from peripheral blood mononuclear cells. The data were also submitted as part of a second study, on yellow fever vaccine responses in identical twins. Per the second study: According to the authors, the vaccine-induced T cell response in identical twins seemed to be partly convergent and partly specific to each individual. In the study, vaccine-responding T cell clones were precisely tracked in identical twins.

Here the chain combines TRBV5-1 and TRBJ2-3; 11 bases in the junction line up with TRBD1. Sequenced material: PBMCs. The receptor was derived from a woman under 30 in good health. In nucleotide form, the sequence is TGCGCCAGCAGCGTCACCGGGACAGGGGGGCGAGATACGCAGTATTTT. Translated, this gives CASSVTGTGGRDTQYF.